The next 24 T cell receptor beta chains were all read from a single sample in a study of shared T cell receptors in the human thymus. Repertoires were generated with immunoSEQ multiplex PCR, while TCRdb's copy carries only in-frame clones and drops some. The data hold hundreds of thousands of clones, with 70% to 90% observed a single time. These data also featured in a second study, about human thymus T cells.

The source material was thymocytes. These receptor sequences come from a girl under three years old with a congenital heart defect.

This chain uses TRBV2 with TRBJ2-7; 11 positions match TRBD2. Trimming at V came to 6 bases and at J to 4 bases, leaving 5 bases not matched to a gene. CDR1 is SNHLY, CDR2 FYNNEI, per germline. This CDR3 is 14 amino acids long. The CDR3 nucleotides are TGTGCCAGCAGCGAGGGACTAGCGGAATACGAGCAGTACTTC. It encodes CASSEGLAEYEQYF.

The gene calls are TRBV27 and TRBJ1-5; D remains ambiguous. V gave up 3 bases and J gave up 4 bases, with 22 bases separating them. CDR3 length: 18 amino acids. Germline V gene sequence: CDR1 MNHEY, CDR2 SMNVEV (reference sequence). The CDR3 DNA sequence: TGTGCCAGCAGTTTTACATCAACCCTAGGACGGGAGAATCAGCCCCAGCATTTT. Translating it yields CASSFTSTLGRENQPQHF.

About this clone: A read error may account for a junction end that differs from germline. The rearrangement uses TRBV11-2 and TRBJ2-7; 9 bases align to TRBD1. CDR1 is SGHAT, CDR2 FQNNGV, per germline. This CDR3 is built from 13 residues. CDR3 amino acids: CASSSDAAGTGIF. The CDR3 nucleotides are TGTGCCAGCAGCTCCGATGCCGCCGGGACAGGGATCTTC.

The chain recombines TRBV15 with TRBJ1-5; D remains ambiguous. CDR1 is LNHNV and CDR2 is YYDKDF in the germline V gene (reference sequence). This CDR3 has 15 residues. Deletions cut 1 base from V and 2 bases from J, with 9 bases between. The CDR3 DNA sequence: TGTGCCACCAGCAGAGGGGCGAAAGGCAATCAGCCCCAGCATTTT. Residues: CATSRGAKGNQPQHF.

The chain recombines TRBV19 with TRBJ1-1; D is uncertain. The CDR3 is made up of 13 amino acids. V was clipped by 3 bases and J by 0 bases, with 5 bases between them. Germline CDR1 and CDR2: LNHDA and SQIVND (reference sequence). The CDR3 DNA reads TGTGCCAGTAGTATCAGGATGAACACTGAAGCTTTCTTT. Translation gives CASSIRMNTEAFF.

The chain is built from TRBV29-1 and TRBJ1-2, with 9 nucleotides matching TRBD1. CDR1 is SQVTM, CDR2 ANQGSEA, per germline. Unmatched junction bases numbered 7, after V lost 2 bases and J lost 3 bases. This CDR3 comprises 15 residues. The CDR3 reads CSVENSDRGYYGYTF. CDR3 nucleotide sequence: TGCAGCGTTGAAAACTCCGACAGGGGGTACTATGGCTACACCTTC.

The chain couples TRBV9 to TRBJ1-2; TRBD1 might be the D (5 bases). Germline V gives CDR1 SGDLS, CDR2 YYNGEE. Trimming stripped 3 bases from V and 7 bases from J, with 22 bases between. CDR3 size: 16 residues. CDR3 residues: CASSEGGRETGGGYTF. Here the CDR3 DNA reads TGTGCCAGCAGCGAGGGAGGGAGGGAAACCGGGGGTGGCTACACCTTC.

This rearrangement joins TRBV4-2 to TRBJ1-1, with D possibly TRBD1 on 5 matching bases. V was trimmed by 4 bases and J by 1 base, leaving 31 bases between them. The CDR3 spans 21 residues. CDR1 is LGHNA and CDR2 is YNFKEQ in the germline V gene. CDR3 sequence (DNA): TGTGCCAGCAGCCTCCTAGGTGGATTTCAGGGAAGAACTTATAAGAACACTGAAGCTTTCTTT. Translating gives CASSLLGGFQGRTYKNTEAFF.

This clone was detected only a few times. The chain is built from TRBV5-4 and TRBJ2-1; the match to TRBD2 covers 8 bases. Losses at the gene ends were 4 bases for V and 8 bases for J; bases not matched to a gene: 14. There are 16 residues in the CDR3. The germline V gene has CDR1 SGHNT and CDR2 YYREEE (reference sequence). The CDR3 sequence is CASSVAPGGDGHEQFF. CDR3 nucleotide sequence: TGTGCCAGCAGCGTAGCCCCCGGGGGGGACGGCCATGAGCAGTTCTTC.

This clone came up once. The rearrangement joins TRBV9 to TRBJ2-1; tentative D call: TRBD2 (6 bases). V lost 0 bases and J 6 bases, leaving 16 bases between the germline ends. The germline CDR1 and CDR2 sequences are SGDLS and YYNGEE. This CDR3 has 16 residues. In DNA, the CDR3 is TGTGCCAGCAGCGTAGGGGGGGACCGGGGTTCCAATGAGCAGTTCTTC. Encoded protein: CASSVGGDRGSNEQFF.

The chain joins TRBV10-3 to TRBJ1-4; 9 positions match TRBD1. The V and J ends lost 2 bases and 1 base, in that order; junction bases with no gene match: 8. CDR3 length: 18 amino acids. In germline, CDR1 is ENHRY, CDR2 SYGVKD. CDR3 loop: CAISEDDRGERTNEKLFF. CDR3 bases: TGTGCCATCAGTGAGGACGACAGGGGGGAGCGAACTAATGAAAAACTGTTTTTT.

The V call is TRBV6-4, the J call TRBJ1-1; TRBD1 is a possible D gene (6 bases). The CDR3 contains 15 residues. The germline gives CDR1 MRHNA, CDR2 SNTAGT. Deletions cut 7 bases from V and 1 base from J, with 16 bases between. CDR3 loop: CASNQNRVRNTEAFF. The CDR3 coding sequence is TGTGCCAGCAACCAAAACAGGGTAAGGAACACTGAAGCTTTCTTT.

The V call is TRBV4-1, the J call TRBJ1-5; 8 bases match TRBD1. CDR1 and CDR2 from the germline V gene are MGHRA and YSYEKL. The CDR3 consists of 14 residues. Trimming took 4 bases from V and 4 from J; bases not matched to a gene: 3. This CDR3 is CASSPRTGNQPQHF. The CDR3 nucleotides are TGCGCCAGCAGCCCCCGGACAGGGAATCAGCCCCAGCATTTT.

The rearrangement joins TRBV29-1 to TRBJ2-1; 9 bases fit TRBD1. The V gene end was trimmed by 6 bases and the J gene end by 13 bases; junction bases not matched to a gene: 7. The CDR3 is 11 amino acids. Germline loops: CDR1 SQVTM, CDR2 ANQGSEA. This CDR3 is CSVIYRGPQFF. CDR3 coding DNA: TGCAGCGTAATATACAGGGGGCCCCAGTTCTTC.

V gene TRBV5-1 combines with J gene TRBJ2-3, with D tentatively TRBD1 (6 bases). The CDR3 totals 18 residues. The V and J ends lost 1 base and 0 bases respectively, with 18 bases between them. The germline V gene has CDR1 SGHRS and CDR2 YFSETQ. DNA for the CDR3: TGCGCCAGCAGCTTGAAGCGAAGTAAGCAGGGGAGCACAGATACGCAGTATTTT. Its translation: CASSLKRSKQGSTDTQYF. Based on the CDR3 plus reference TRBV5-1 and TRBJ2-3, the full variable domain is KAGVTQTPRYLIKTRGQQVTLSCSPISGHRSVSWYQQTPGQGLQFLFEYFSETQRNKGNFPGRFSGRQFSNSRSEMNVSTLELGDSALYLCASSLKRSKQGSTDTQYFGPGTRLTVL.

The chain has TRBV19 and TRBJ1-2; D is possibly TRBD1 (6 bases). Germline V gene sequence: CDR1 LNHDA, CDR2 SQIVND (reference sequence). CDR3 length: 16 amino acids. V was shortened by 3 bases and J by 5 bases, with 19 bases between the two germline ends. In DNA, the CDR3 is TGTGCCAGTAGTATTCGAGCCAGGGGAGGGCGATATGGCTACACCTTC. Protein sequence: CASSIRARGGRYGYTF.

This clone appeared a single time. The J gene is TRBJ1-4, the V gene TRBV2, with D perhaps matching TRBD1 (6 bases). Per the germline V gene, CDR1 is SNHLY and CDR2 is FYNNEI. Trimming took 0 bases from V and 10 from J, leaving 24 bases between them. This CDR3 has 18 residues. The CDR3 nucleotides read TGTGCCAGCAGTGAAGCTCGCAGGGGCAAAAAAATATCCGGAAAACTGTTTTTT. It specifies CASSEARRGKKISGKLFF.

This chain uses TRBV6-1 with TRBJ2-4; a possible D gene is TRBD1 (5 bases). CDR1 is MNHNS and CDR2 is SASEGT in the germline V gene. The CDR3 runs 13 residues. V shed 5 bases and J shed 6 bases, with 11 bases lying between them. DNA of the CDR3: TGTGCCAGCAGTTCGACAGCTATAAACATTCAGTACTTC. This sequence encodes CASSSTAINIQYF.

This chain connects TRBV4-3 to TRBJ1-1; TRBD1 matches at 9 bases. Trimming at V came to 3 bases and at J to 5 bases, leaving 13 bases not matched to a gene. This CDR3 is built from 17 residues. Germline CDR1 is LGHNA and CDR2 is YSLEER. The CDR3 DNA reads as TGCGCCAGCAGCCAGAACCGGGACAGGGATGGGAGGACTGAAGCTTTCTTT. Translating it yields CASSQNRDRDGRTEAFF.

This sequence joins TRBV7-8 and TRBJ1-1; D uncertain. Between the trimmed V and J ends, which lost 4 bases and 1 base, there was a span of 13 bases. Per the germline V gene, CDR1 is SGHVS and CDR2 is FQNEAQ. The CDR3 runs to 15 residues. The CDR3 coding sequence is TGTGCCAGCAGCTCCGAGGATCGGGGGAACACTGAAGCTTTCTTT. This sequence encodes CASSSEDRGNTEAFF.

This chain joins TRBV28 and TRBJ1-2; D gene ambiguous. CDR1 is MDHEN and CDR2 is SYDVKM in the germline V gene. This CDR3 is built from 15 residues. Trimming shortened V by 4 bases and J by 1 base, and 13 bases separated the two germline ends. The CDR3 loop reads CASSSTRTYNYGYTF. As DNA, the CDR3 is TGTGCCAGCAGTTCCACTAGGACCTATAACTATGGCTACACCTTC.

The chain couples TRBV14 to TRBJ2-1; D is possibly TRBD2 (6 bases). Between the trimmed V and J ends, which lost 4 bases and 6 bases, there was a span of 22 bases. The CDR3 sequence is 17 residues long. CDR1 SGHDN and CDR2 FVKESK come from the germline V gene. CDR3 in amino acids: CASSRYSWRGYFNEQFF. The CDR3 DNA reads TGTGCCAGCAGCCGCTACTCATGGCGGGGTTACTTCAATGAGCAGTTCTTC.

The chain recombines TRBV15 with TRBJ2-1; 8 positions agree with TRBD1. With 4 bases clipped from V and 4 bases from J, the junction kept 9 bases outside the gene matches. The CDR3 totals 16 residues. From germline, CDR1 is LNHNV and CDR2 YYDKDF (reference sequence). This CDR3 is CATSISGTGRYNEQFF. CDR3 DNA: TGTGCCACCAGCATCTCCGGGACAGGAAGATACAATGAGCAGTTCTTC.

V gene TRBV9 combines with J gene TRBJ2-3; weak D call: TRBD2 (6 bases). Trimming took 10 bases from V and 1 from J, leaving 43 bases between them. This CDR3 contains 23 residues. Looked up from germline, CDR1 is SGDLS and CDR2 is YYNGEE. As DNA, the CDR3 is TGTGCCTCCCAGGGCGGGGAGCAAACCCAGGCGGGTGAGGATATGTGGGGCACAGATACGCAGTATTTT. It yields the protein CASQGGEQTQAGEDMWGTDTQYF.